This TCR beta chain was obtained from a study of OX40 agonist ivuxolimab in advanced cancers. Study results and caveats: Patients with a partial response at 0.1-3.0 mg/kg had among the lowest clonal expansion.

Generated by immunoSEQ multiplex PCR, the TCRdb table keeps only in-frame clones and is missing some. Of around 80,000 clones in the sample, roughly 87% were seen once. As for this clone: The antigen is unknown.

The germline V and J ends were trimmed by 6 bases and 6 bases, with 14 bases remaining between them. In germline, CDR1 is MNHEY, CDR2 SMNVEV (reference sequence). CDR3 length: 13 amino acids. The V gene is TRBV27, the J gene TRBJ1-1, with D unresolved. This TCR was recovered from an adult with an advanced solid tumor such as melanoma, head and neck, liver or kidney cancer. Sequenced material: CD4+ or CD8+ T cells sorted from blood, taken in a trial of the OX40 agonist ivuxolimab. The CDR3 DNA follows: TGTGCCAGCAGGCAAACAGTGCCGCCTGAAGCTTTCTTT. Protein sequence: CASRQTVPPEAFF.